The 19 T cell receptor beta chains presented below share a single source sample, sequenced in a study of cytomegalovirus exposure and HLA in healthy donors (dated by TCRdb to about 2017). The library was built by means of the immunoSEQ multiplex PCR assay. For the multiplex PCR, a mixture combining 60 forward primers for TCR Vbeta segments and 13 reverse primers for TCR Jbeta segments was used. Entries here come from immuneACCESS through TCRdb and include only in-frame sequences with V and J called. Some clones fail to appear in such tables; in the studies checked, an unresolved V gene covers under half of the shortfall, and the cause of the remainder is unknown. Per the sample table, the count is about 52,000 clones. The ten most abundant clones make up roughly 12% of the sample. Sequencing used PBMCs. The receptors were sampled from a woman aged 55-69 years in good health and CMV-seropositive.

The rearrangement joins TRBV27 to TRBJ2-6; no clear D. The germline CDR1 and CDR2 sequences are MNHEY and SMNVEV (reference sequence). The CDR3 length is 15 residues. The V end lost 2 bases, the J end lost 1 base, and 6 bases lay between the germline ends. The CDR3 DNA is TGTGCCAGCAGTTTAGGGCAATCTGGGGCCAACGTCCTGACTTTC. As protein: CASSLGQSGANVLTF.

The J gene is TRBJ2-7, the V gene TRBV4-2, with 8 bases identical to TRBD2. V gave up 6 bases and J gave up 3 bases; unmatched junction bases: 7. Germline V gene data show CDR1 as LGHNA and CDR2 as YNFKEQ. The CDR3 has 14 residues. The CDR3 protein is CASRSGGAGYEQYF. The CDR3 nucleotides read TGTGCCAGCAGATCCGGGGGGGCCGGCTACGAGCAGTACTTC.

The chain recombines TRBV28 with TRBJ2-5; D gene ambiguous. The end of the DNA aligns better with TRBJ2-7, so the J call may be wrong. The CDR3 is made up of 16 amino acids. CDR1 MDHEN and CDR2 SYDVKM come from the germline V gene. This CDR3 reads CASSPTVLRASYEQYF. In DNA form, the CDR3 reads TGTGCCAGCAGTCCCACCGTCCTAAGAGCCTCCTACGAGCAGTACTTC.

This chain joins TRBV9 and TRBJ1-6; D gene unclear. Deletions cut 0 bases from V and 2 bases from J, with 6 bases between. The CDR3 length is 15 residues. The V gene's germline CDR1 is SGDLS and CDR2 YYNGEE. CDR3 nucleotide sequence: TGTGCCAGCAGCGTAGGGCGGCCCTATAATTCACCCCTCCACTTT. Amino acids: CASSVGRPYNSPLHF. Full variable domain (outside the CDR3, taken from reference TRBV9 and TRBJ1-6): DSGVTQTPKHLITATGQRVTLRCSPRSGDLSVYWYQQSLDQGLQFLIQYYNGEERAKGNILERFSAQQFPDLHSELNLSSLELGDSALYFCASSVGRPYNSPLHFGNGTRLTVT.

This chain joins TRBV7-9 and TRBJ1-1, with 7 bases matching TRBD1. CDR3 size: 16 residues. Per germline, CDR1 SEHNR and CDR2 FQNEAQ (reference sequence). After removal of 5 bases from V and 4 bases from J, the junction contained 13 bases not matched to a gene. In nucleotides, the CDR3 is TGTGCCAGCAGCCTTGACAGGGTGGGGGTAAGCACTGAAGCTTTCTTT. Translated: CASSLDRVGVSTEAFF.

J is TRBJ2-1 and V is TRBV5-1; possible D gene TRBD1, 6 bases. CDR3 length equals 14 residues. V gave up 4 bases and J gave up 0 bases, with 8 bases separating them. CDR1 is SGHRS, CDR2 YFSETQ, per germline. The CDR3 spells CASSPDSSYNEQFF. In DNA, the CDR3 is TGCGCCAGCAGCCCGGACAGCTCCTACAATGAGCAGTTCTTC.

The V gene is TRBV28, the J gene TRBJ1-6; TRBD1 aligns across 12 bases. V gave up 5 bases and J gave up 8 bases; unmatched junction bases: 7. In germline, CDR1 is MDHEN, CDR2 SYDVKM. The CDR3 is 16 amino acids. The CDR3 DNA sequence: TGTGCCAGCAGTCTCCGGGACAGGGGGCTGTATTCACCCCTCCACTTT. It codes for CASSLRDRGLYSPLHF.

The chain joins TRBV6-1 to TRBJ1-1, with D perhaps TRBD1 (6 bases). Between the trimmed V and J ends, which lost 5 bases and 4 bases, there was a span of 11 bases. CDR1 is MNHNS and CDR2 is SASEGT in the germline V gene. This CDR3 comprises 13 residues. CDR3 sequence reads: CASSTGMGTEAFF. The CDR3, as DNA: TGTGCCAGCAGTACAGGGATGGGCACTGAAGCTTTCTTT.

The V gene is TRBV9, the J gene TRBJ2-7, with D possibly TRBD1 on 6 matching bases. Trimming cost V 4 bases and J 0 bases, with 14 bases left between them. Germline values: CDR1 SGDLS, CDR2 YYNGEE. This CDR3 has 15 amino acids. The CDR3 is CASSPQGSFSYEQYF. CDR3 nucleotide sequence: TGTGCCAGCAGCCCACAGGGTTCCTTCTCCTACGAGCAGTACTTC. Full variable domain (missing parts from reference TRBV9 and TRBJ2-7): DSGVTQTPKHLITATGQRVTLRCSPRSGDLSVYWYQQSLDQGLQFLIQYYNGEERAKGNILERFSAQQFPDLHSELNLSSLELGDSALYFCASSPQGSFSYEQYFGPGTRLTVT.

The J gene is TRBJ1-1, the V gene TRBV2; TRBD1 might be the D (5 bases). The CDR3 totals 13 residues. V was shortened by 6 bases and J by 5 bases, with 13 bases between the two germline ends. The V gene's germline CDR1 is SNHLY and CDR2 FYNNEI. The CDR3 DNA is TGTGCCAGCAGCCCCCAGGGTCAGACTGAAGCTTTCTTT. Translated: CASSPQGQTEAFF.

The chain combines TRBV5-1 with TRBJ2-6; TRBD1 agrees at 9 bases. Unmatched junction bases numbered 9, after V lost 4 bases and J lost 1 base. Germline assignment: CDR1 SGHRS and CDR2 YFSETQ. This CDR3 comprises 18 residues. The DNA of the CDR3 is TGCGCCAGCAGCCACGGACAGGGGTTGTTGTCTGGGGCCAACGTCCTGACTTTC. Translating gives CASSHGQGLLSGANVLTF.

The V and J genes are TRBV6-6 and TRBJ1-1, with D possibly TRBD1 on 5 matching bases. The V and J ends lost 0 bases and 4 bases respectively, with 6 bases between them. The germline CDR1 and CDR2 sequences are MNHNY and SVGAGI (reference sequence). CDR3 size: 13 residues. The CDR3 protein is CASSYSGVTEAFF. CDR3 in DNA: TGTGCCAGCAGTTACTCAGGGGTCACTGAAGCTTTCTTT.

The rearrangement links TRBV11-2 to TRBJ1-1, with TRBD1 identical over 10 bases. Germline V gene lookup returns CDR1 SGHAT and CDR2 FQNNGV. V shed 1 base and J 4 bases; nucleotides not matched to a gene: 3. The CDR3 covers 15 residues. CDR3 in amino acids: CASSLGGQGFTEAFF. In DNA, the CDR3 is TGTGCCAGCAGCTTAGGGGGACAGGGGTTCACTGAAGCTTTCTTT. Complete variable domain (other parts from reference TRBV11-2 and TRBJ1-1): EAGVAQSPRYKIIEKRQSVAFWCNPISGHATLYWYQQILGQGPKLLIQFQNNGVVDDSQLPKDRFSAERLKGVDSTLKIQPAKLEDSAVYLCASSLGGQGFTEAFFGQGTRLTVV.

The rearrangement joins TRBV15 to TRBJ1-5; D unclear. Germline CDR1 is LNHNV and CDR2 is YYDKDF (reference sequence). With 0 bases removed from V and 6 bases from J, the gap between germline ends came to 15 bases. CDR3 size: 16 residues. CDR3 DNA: TGTGCCACCAGCAGAGATAGCGGAGGGATGGGTCAGCCCCAGCATTTT. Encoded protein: CATSRDSGGMGQPQHF.

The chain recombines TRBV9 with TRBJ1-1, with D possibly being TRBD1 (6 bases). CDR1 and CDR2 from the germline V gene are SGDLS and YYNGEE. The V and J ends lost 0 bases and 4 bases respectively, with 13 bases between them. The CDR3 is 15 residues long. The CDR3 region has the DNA TGTGCCAGCAGCGTAGCGGACAGTTACCCCACTGAAGCTTTCTTT. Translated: CASSVADSYPTEAFF.

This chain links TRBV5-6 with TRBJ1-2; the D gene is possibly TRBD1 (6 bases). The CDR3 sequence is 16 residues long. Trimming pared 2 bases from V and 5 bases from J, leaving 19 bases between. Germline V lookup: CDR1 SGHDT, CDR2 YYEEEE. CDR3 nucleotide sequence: TGTGCCAGCAGCTTAAAGAGGGGGACGGAACGGTATGGCTACACCTTC. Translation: CASSLKRGTERYGYTF.

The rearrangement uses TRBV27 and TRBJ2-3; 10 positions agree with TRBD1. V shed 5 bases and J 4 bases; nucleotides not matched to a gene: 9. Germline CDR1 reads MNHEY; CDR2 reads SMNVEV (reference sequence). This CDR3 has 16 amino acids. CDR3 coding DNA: TGTGCCAGCAGTACTTACGGCGGACAGGGGGCAGATACGCAGTATTTT. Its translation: CASSTYGGQGADTQYF.

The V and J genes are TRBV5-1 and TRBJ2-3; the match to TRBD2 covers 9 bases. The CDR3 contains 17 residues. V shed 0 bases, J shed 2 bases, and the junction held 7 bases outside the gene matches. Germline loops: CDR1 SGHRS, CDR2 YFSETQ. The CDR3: CASSLGELAGPTDTQYF. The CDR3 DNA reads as TGCGCCAGCAGCTTGGGAGAGCTAGCGGGGCCCACAGATACGCAGTATTTT.

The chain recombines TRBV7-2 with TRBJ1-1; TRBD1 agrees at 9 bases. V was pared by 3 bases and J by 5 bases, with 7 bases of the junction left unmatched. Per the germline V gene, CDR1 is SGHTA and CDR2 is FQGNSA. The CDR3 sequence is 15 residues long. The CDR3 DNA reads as TGTGCCAGCAGCTTGACGTTGGGGACAGGGACTGAAGCTTTCTTT. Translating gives CASSLTLGTGTEAFF.